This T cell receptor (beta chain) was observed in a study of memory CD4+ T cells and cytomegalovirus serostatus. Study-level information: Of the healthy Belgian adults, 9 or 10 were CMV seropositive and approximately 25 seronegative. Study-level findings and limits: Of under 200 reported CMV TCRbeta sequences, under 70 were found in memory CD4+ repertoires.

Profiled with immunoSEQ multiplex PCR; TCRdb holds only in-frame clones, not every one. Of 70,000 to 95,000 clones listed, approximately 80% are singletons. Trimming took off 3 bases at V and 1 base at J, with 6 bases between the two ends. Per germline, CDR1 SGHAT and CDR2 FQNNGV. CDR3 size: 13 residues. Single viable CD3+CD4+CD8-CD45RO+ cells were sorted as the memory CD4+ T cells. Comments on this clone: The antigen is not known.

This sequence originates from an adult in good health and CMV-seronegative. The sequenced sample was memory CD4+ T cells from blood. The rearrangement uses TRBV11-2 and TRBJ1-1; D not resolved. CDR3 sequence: CASSFTENTEAFF. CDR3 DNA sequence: TGTGCCAGCAGCTTTACGGAGAACACTGAAGCTTTCTTT.